This T cell receptor beta chain was profiled in a study of cytomegalovirus exposure and HLA in healthy donors. Study findings and constraints: It was reported in a later analysis that an Asian-associated ancestry cluster showed fewer N-insertions than the approximately 670-donor mean. Later analysis revealed greater clonal expansion in HLA-associated TCR beta chains than in equally common others. An analysis done earlier found most TCR beta V segments productive about 87% or about 30% of the time.

PCR primers comprised 60 Vbeta and 13 Jbeta primers. The assay was immunoSEQ multiplex PCR, and TCRdb's table has in-frame clones only and misses some. The top ten clones hold more than 9% of a sample with about 97,000 clones, roughly 82% of them seen once. Though nominally healthy at sampling, donors likely had unrecorded immune exposures. Concerning this clone: Its antigen is unknown.

The V segment lost 2 bases and the J segment 4 bases; nucleotides outside the gene matches: 5. Germline-derived CDR1 and CDR2 are SGDLS and YYNGEE. This CDR3 is built from 15 residues. The sample was PBMCs. The TCR sequence derives from a man aged 50 to 60 in good health and CMV-seronegative. The rearrangement joins TRBV9 to TRBJ2-1; TRBD2 matches 8 bases. The chain's CDR3 is CASSVGIAGYNEQFF. In DNA form, the CDR3 reads TGTGCCAGCAGCGTCGGAATAGCGGGATACAATGAGCAGTTCTTC.